This T cell receptor (beta chain) was sequenced for a study of blood T cell repertoires in COVID-19. Participant age was roughly 18 to 90 years, and participants resided in fewer than 25 US areas. There are 16 residues in the CDR3. Trimming left V 1 base short and J 2 bases short, with 12 bases between. CDR1 is SEHNR and CDR2 is FQNEAQ in the germline V gene (reference sequence). Authors' methods: Nucleated cell number was recorded as an estimate derived from reference gene primer amplification. Generated by immunoSEQ multiplex PCR, the TCRdb table keeps only in-frame clones and is missing some. Clone size and the V and J calls come from that table; the DNA yielded D and trimming. The repertoire holds 200,000 to 250,000 clones, 65% to 90% seen once, with about 4.5% in the top ten.

The sample consisted of PBMCs or T cells enriched from blood (not recorded which). The sequence derives from a woman between 25 and 40 years old who had been exposed to COVID-19. This chain connects TRBV7-9 to TRBJ2-1, with D possibly being TRBD2 (5 bases). The CDR3 DNA follows: TGTGCCAGCAGCTTAGGCCCGGGGTTTCCCTACAATGAGCAGTTCTTC. Its protein product is CASSLGPGFPYNEQFF.